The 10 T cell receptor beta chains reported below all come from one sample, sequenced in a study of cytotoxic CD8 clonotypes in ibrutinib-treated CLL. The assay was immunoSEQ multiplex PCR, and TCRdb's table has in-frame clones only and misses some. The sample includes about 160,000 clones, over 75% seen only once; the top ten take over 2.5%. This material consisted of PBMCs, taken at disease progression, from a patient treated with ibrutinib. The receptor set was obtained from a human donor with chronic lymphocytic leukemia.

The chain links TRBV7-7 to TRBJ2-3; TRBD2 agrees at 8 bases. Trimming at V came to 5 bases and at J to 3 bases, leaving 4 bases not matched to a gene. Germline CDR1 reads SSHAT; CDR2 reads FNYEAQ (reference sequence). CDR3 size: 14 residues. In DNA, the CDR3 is TGTGCCAGCAGCCCGACTAGCGCGACAGATACGCAGTATTTT. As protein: CASSPTSATDTQYF.

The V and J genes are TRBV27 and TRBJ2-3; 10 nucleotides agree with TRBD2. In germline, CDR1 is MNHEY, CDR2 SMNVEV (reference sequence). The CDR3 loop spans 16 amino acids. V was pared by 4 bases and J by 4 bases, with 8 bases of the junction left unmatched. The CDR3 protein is CASSSHLAGDPDTQYF. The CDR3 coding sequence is TGTGCCAGCAGTTCCCACCTAGCGGGAGATCCAGATACGCAGTATTTT.

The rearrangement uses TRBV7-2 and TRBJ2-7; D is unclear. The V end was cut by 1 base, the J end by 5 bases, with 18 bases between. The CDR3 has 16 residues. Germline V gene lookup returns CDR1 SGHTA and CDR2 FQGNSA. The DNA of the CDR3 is TGTGCCAGCAGCTTAGGTCGATCTTCCTATATAGACGAGCAGTACTTC. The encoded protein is CASSLGRSSYIDEQYF.

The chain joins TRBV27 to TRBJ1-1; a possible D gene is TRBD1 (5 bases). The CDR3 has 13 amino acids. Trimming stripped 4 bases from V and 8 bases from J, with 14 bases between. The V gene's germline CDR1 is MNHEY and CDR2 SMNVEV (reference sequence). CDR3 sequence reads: CASSYSGAGEAFF. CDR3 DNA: TGTGCCAGCAGTTACTCCGGGGCCGGAGAAGCTTTCTTT.

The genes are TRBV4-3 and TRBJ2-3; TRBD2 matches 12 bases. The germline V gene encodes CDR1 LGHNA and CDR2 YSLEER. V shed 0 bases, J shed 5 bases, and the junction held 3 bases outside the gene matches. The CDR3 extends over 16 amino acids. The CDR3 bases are TGCGCCAGCAGCCAAGACCGGGGACTAGCGGGAGATACGCAGTATTTT. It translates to CASSQDRGLAGDTQYF.

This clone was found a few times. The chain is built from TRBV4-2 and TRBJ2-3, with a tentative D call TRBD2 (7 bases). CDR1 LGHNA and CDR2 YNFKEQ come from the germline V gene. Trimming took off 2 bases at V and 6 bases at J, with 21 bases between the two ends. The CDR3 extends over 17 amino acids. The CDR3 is CASSQTQWREGVDTQYF. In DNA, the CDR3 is TGTGCCAGCAGCCAAACACAATGGAGGGAGGGGGTGGATACGCAGTATTTT.

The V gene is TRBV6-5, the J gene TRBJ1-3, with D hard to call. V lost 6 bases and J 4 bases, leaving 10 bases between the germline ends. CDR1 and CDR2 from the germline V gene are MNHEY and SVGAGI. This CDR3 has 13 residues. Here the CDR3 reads CASRRTGGNTIYF. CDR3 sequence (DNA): TGTGCCAGCAGACGTACCGGGGGAAACACCATATATTTT.

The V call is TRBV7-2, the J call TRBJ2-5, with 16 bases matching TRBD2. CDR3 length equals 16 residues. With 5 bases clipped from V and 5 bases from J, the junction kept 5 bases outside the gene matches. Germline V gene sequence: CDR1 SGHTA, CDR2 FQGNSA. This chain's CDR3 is CASSKGLAGGRETQYF. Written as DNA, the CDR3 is TGTGCCAGCAGCAAGGGACTAGCGGGAGGGCGGGAGACCCAGTACTTC. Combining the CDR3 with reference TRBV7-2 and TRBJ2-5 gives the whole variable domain GAGVSQSPSNKVTEKGKDVELRCDPISGHTALYWYRQSLGQGLEFLIYFQGNSAPDKSGLPSDRFSAERTGGSVSTLTIQRTQQEDSAVYLCASSKGLAGGRETQYFGPGTRLLVL.

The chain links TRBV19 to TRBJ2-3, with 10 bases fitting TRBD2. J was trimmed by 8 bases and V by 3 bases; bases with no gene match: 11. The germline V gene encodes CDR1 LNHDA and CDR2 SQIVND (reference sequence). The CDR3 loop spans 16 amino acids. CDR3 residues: CASSIASGSQMGTQYF. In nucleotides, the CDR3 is TGTGCCAGTAGTATCGCTAGCGGGAGTCAAATGGGTACGCAGTATTTT.

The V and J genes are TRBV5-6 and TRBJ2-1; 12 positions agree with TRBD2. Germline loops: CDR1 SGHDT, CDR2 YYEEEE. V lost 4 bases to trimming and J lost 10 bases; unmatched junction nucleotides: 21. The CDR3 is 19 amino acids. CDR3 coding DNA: TGTGCCAGCAGCCCGACGAAGACTAGCGGGAGCCTAGGTCTGAGGGAGCAGTTCTTC. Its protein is CASSPTKTSGSLGLREQFF.